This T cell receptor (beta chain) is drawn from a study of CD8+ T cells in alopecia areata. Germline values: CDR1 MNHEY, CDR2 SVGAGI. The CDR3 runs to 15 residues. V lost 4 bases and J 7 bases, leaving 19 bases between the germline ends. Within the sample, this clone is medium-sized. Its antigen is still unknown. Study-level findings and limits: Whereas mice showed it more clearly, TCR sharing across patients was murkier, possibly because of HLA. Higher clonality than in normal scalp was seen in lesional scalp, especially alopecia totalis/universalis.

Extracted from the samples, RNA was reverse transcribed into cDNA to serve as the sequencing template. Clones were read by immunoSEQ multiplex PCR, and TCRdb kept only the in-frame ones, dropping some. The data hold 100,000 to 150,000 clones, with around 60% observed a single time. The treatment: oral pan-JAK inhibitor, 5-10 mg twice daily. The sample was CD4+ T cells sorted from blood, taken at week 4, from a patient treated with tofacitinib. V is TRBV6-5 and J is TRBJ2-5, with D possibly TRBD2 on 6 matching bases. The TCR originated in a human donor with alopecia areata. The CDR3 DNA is TGTGCCAGCAGTTCTCTCACGGGCCGGCGGGGGACCCAGTACTTC. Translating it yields CASSSLTGRRGTQYF.